The T cell receptor beta chain described here comes from a study of cytomegalovirus exposure and HLA in healthy donors. PCR involved 60 Vbeta and 13 Jbeta primers. The assay was immunoSEQ multiplex PCR, and TCRdb's table has in-frame clones only and misses some. The top ten hold 1.3% to 1.5% of the sample, which has some 150,000 clones, 60% to 80% seen once. Sample: PBMCs. This sequence originates from a man in his sixties in good health and CMV-seronegative.

The CDR3 DNA reads TGTGCCATCAGTGACCAATTAGCGGGGGGGAGGGAGACCCAGTACTTC. This encodes CAISDQLAGGRETQYF. This chain uses TRBV10-3 with TRBJ2-5; 11 positions agree with TRBD2. CDR1 and CDR2 (germline): ENHRY, SYGVKD. This CDR3 spans 16 amino acids. Trimming cost V 3 bases and J 5 bases; bases outside gene matches: 8.